This T cell receptor (beta chain) came from a study of blood T cells in healthy people across ages. Study conclusions and caveats: Changes seen in expanded clonotypes were possibly confounded by donor CMV status left unknown. Without sorted subsets, naive and antigen-experienced compartments could not be conclusively compared.

There are 13 residues in the CDR3. The germline V and J ends were trimmed by 5 bases and 3 bases, with 7 bases remaining between them. From germline, CDR1 is SEHNR and CDR2 FQNEAQ (reference sequence). Concerning this clonotype itself: The antigen is unknown.

Primed by a sample-barcoded 5' primer and a J-beta primer mix, a second PCR proceeded for 7 to 11 cycles. With 12 random nucleotides, a template-switch adaptor tagged each individual cDNA molecule. TCRdb analysed the 5' RACE reads with MiXCR anew, one entry per CDR3 protein. The sample shows over 1.5 million distinct CDR3 sequences, about 49% of them seen only once. The specimen was blood. This clonotype originated in a woman in her forties in good health. The rearrangement links TRBV7-9 to TRBJ1-4; D gene unclear. The CDR3, as DNA: TGTGCCAGCAGCATCGGTCCTAATGAAAAACTGTTTTTT. Encoded protein: CASSIGPNEKLFF.